This T cell receptor beta chain was sequenced during a study of a mutant IDH1 vaccine in newly diagnosed glioma. V gave up 4 bases and J gave up 5 bases; unmatched junction bases: 5. CDR1 and CDR2 (germline): SGHKS, YYEKEE (reference sequence). The CDR3 has 15 residues. TCRdb's copy holds only in-frame clones and misses some; the assay was immunoSEQ multiplex PCR. The data show about 16,000 clones, about 80% seen once. This sample's time point: baseline, week 1 (first vaccination visit). Treatment here: pre-vaccination baseline after standard-of-care therapy. V and J are TRBV5-5 and TRBJ2-1; 11 nucleotides line up with TRBD1. The sample here was PBMCs, taken from a glioma patient treated with radiotherapy, temozolomide or both. This TCR was recovered from a man between 35 and 55 years old with glioma. The CDR3 DNA reads TGTGCCAGCAGCCCGGGACAGGGGGTTGACAATGAGCAGTTCTTC. Translating gives CASSPGQGVDNEQFF.